Listed here are 23 T cell receptor beta chains from one sample, sequenced in a study of T cell responses to AZD1222 COVID-19 vaccine (dated by TCRdb to about 2021). The library relied on the immunoSEQ multiplex PCR assay. TCRdb re-hosts the immuneACCESS table, in-frame sequences only. Its copies lack some clones; in the studies checked, an unresolved V gene accounts for under half of them, and the cause for the rest is not known. The sample table shows more than 150,000 clones, and about nine tenths are seen once. The ten largest clones add up to 0.95% to 1% of the sample. This specimen's time point label, interpreted: baseline before first vaccination. Material: peripheral blood, obtained on day 0 of AZD1222 vaccination. The receptors were sampled from an adult in good health.

This clone is a singleton in its sample. The V and J genes are TRBV7-2 and TRBJ1-1, with D tentatively TRBD1 (6 bases). The germline gives CDR1 SGHTA, CDR2 FQGNSA. Trimming removed 5 bases from V and 2 bases from J, with 15 bases in between. The CDR3 runs 15 residues. The CDR3, as DNA: TGTGCCAGCAGCGCCAGCGGGACATCTAACACTGAAGCTTTCTTT. This codes for CASSASGTSNTEAFF.

This sequence joins TRBV6-5 and TRBJ1-5, with D unresolved. V was cut by 6 bases and J by 4 bases, with 13 bases left in between. CDR3 length: 14 amino acids. The V gene's germline CDR1 is MNHEY and CDR2 SVGAGI. The CDR3 is CASSDLGRNQPQHF. DNA for the CDR3: TGTGCCAGCAGCGATCTAGGGAGGAATCAGCCCCAGCATTTT.

About this clone: The junction does not match germline at one end; this may be a read error. The V and J genes are TRBV7-7 and TRBJ2-3, with D tentatively TRBD1 (6 bases). The CDR3 extends over 14 amino acids. CDR1 is SSHAT and CDR2 is FNYEAQ in the germline V gene (reference sequence). For the CDR3, the DNA is TGTGCTAGCAGCCCCAGACAGGGCACAGATACGCAGTATTTT. The encoded protein is CASSPRQGTDTQYF.

The rearrangement joins TRBV5-4 to TRBJ1-4; maybe TRBD1 (6 bases). V was trimmed by 0 bases and J by 7 bases, leaving 13 bases between them. CDR1 and CDR2 from the germline V gene are SGHNT and YYREEE (reference sequence). The CDR3 has 15 residues. The CDR3 DNA follows: TGTGCCAGCAGCTTGGCCGCGGGGGCAGGTGAAAAACTGTTTTTT. As protein: CASSLAAGAGEKLFF.

The gene calls are TRBV7-9 and TRBJ2-7; D remains unclear. The germline V and J ends were trimmed by 1 base and 3 bases, with 19 bases remaining between them. The CDR3 is 17 amino acids. CDR1 SEHNR and CDR2 FQNEAQ come from the germline V gene (reference sequence). CDR3 nucleotides: TGTGCCAGCAGCTTAGAAGGTGGCAGGCCCCAGAACTACGAGCAGTACTTC. Residues: CASSLEGGRPQNYEQYF.

The chain's CDR3 is CASSLAHRVGQPQHF. CDR3 DNA: TGTGCCAGCAGCTTAGCGCACCGGGTTGGTCAGCCCCAGCATTTT. V usage is TRBV7-6 and J usage is TRBJ1-5; D remains ambiguous. Germline assignment: CDR1 SGHVS and CDR2 FNYEAQ. CDR3 size: 15 residues. Trimming stripped 0 bases from V and 6 bases from J, with 12 bases between.

The chain joins TRBV4-1 to TRBJ1-5; no clear D. This CDR3 has 17 amino acids. Germline loops: CDR1 MGHRA, CDR2 YSYEKL. V lost 3 bases and J 0 bases, leaving 15 bases between the germline ends. CDR3 DNA sequence: TGCGCCAGCAGCCAGACAAGGGCGCCCGATAGCAATCAGCCCCAGCATTTT. It is translated as CASSQTRAPDSNQPQHF.

The V call is TRBV28, the J call TRBJ2-1, with D possibly TRBD1 on 5 matching bases. The CDR3 length is 13 residues. Trimming left V 1 base short and J 5 bases short, with 6 bases between. Germline assignment: CDR1 MDHEN and CDR2 SYDVKM. Here the CDR3 DNA reads TGTGCCAGCAGTTTATTGACAGACAATGAGCAGTTCTTC. Protein: CASSLLTDNEQFF.

This clone has a handful of counts. The chain has TRBV10-3 and TRBJ1-3, with D possibly matching TRBD1 (5 bases). Germline assignment: CDR1 ENHRY and CDR2 SYGVKD. V was clipped by 11 bases and J by 0 bases, with 11 bases between them. The CDR3 contains 13 residues. CDR3 coding DNA: TGTGCCGGGGCCTTAAGCTCTGGAAACACCATATATTTT. It encodes CAGALSSGNTIYF.

This chain connects TRBV5-1 to TRBJ1-3; D not resolved. The CDR3 is 14 residues long. Germline assignment: CDR1 SGHRS and CDR2 YFSETQ. Trimming removed 0 bases at V and 0 bases at J, with 4 bases between. CDR3 sequence reads: CASSLDYSGNTIYF. DNA of the CDR3: TGCGCCAGCAGCTTGGACTACTCTGGAAACACCATATATTTT.

For the CDR3, the DNA is TGCGCCAGCAGCCAAGTGGTTGTAGGGGTTGGCCCGGGCTACACCTTC. Protein product: CASSQVVVGVGPGYTF. The chain has TRBV4-1 and TRBJ1-2, with D perhaps TRBD1 (5 bases). The CDR3 runs 16 residues. Germline values: CDR1 MGHRA, CDR2 YSYEKL. V dropped 1 base and J dropped 8 bases, with 20 bases sitting between them.

V and J are TRBV7-3 and TRBJ1-1; 8 bases line up with TRBD1. The CDR3 is 15 amino acids. Unmatched junction bases numbered 3, after V lost 2 bases and J lost 1 base. Germline V lookup: CDR1 SGHTA, CDR2 FQGTGA. The CDR3 here is CASSLAGTGNTEAFF. Written as DNA, the CDR3 is TGTGCCAGCAGCTTAGCCGGGACAGGGAACACTGAAGCTTTCTTT. The variable domain in full, completed from reference TRBV7-3 and TRBJ1-1, reads GAGVSQTPSNKVTEKGKYVELRCDPISGHTALYWYRQSLGQGPEFLIYFQGTGAADDSGLPNDRFFAVRPEGSVSTLKIQRTERGDSAVYLCASSLAGTGNTEAFFGQGTRLTVV.

The V and J genes are TRBV3-1 (or the pseudogene TRBV3-2) and TRBJ1-4; TRBD1 agrees at 7 bases. The CDR3 spans 14 residues. Germline V gives CDR1 LGHDT, CDR2 YNNKEL (reference sequence). V lost 2 bases to trimming and J lost 14 bases; unmatched junction nucleotides: 11. The DNA of the CDR3 is TGTGCCAGCAGCCAACGGGAACCTGCCAGGGGGCTGTTTTTT. Translation: CASSQREPARGLFF.

The chain has TRBV29-1 and TRBJ1-1; D is uncertain. V was cut by 4 bases and J by 0 bases, with 9 bases left in between. Germline V gene sequence: CDR1 SQVTM, CDR2 ANQGSEA. CDR3 length: 13 amino acids. The CDR3 region is CSVVSHMNTEAFF. The CDR3 DNA is TGCAGCGTTGTGTCCCACATGAACACTGAAGCTTTCTTT.

The V and J genes are TRBV7-9 and TRBJ1-1; TRBD1 matches at 7 bases. CDR1 and CDR2 (germline): SEHNR, FQNEAQ (reference sequence). Germline trimming cut 1 base from V and 1 base from J; bases unmatched to any gene: 6. The CDR3 totals 16 residues. CDR3 residues: CASSLGKGQPNTEAFF. The CDR3 region has the DNA TGTGCCAGCAGCTTAGGCAAGGGACAGCCGAACACTGAAGCTTTCTTT.

The chain recombines TRBV19 with TRBJ1-5; D is perhaps TRBD1 (5 bases). CDR3 length equals 14 residues. V dropped 7 bases and J dropped 2 bases, with 12 bases sitting between them. Germline V gene data show CDR1 as LNHDA and CDR2 as SQIVND (reference sequence). The CDR3 sequence is CASTAGSGNQPQHF. Written as DNA, the CDR3 is TGTGCCAGTACGGCAGGGTCCGGCAATCAGCCCCAGCATTTT.

V and J are TRBV13 and TRBJ1-6; 7 bases agree with TRBD1. Germline trimming cut 3 bases from V and 7 bases from J; bases unmatched to any gene: 6. The CDR3 has 15 residues. Germline CDR1 PRHDT, CDR2 FYEKMQ (reference sequence). The CDR3 region is CASSFWDRKNSPLHF. CDR3 bases: TGTGCCAGCAGCTTTTGGGACAGAAAGAATTCACCCCTCCACTTT.

The gene calls are TRBV10-3 and TRBJ1-1, with a tentative D call TRBD1 (5 bases). With 3 bases removed from V and 11 bases from J, the gap between germline ends came to 13 bases. This CDR3 is 12 amino acids long. Germline CDR1 ENHRY, CDR2 SYGVKD. The CDR3 reads CAISDPGTRAFF. The CDR3 DNA reads TGTGCCATCAGTGATCCCGGGACGCGGGCTTTCTTT.

In DNA, the CDR3 is TGTGCCACCAGTGACCCTGACAGCGGACAGCCCCAGCATTTT. Translating it yields CATSDPDSGQPQHF. J is TRBJ1-5 and V is TRBV24-1; D possibly corresponds to TRBD1 (5 bases). Germline V gene lookup returns CDR1 KGHDR and CDR2 SFDVKD. The CDR3 runs 14 residues. Trimming shortened V by 4 bases and J by 7 bases, and 13 bases separated the two germline ends.

This sequence joins TRBV18 and TRBJ2-7; TRBD2 is a possible D gene (6 bases). The CDR3 sequence is 14 residues long. Germline V gene lookup returns CDR1 KGHSH and CDR2 LQKENI. Trimming took off 3 bases at V and 6 bases at J, with 15 bases between the two ends. As DNA, the CDR3 is TGTGCCAGCTCACCTCCCGGACGGGGGAGCGAGCAGTACTTC. Translating gives CASSPPGRGSEQYF.

In DNA form, the CDR3 reads TGTGCCAGTAGTTCCGGGACAGGAAACTCCTACGAGCAGTACTTC. Protein: CASSSGTGNSYEQYF. The chain is built from TRBV19 and TRBJ2-7; 8 bases match TRBD1. The V gene end was trimmed by 5 bases and the J gene end by 0 bases; junction bases not matched to a gene: 6. In germline, CDR1 is LNHDA, CDR2 SQIVND (reference sequence). CDR3 size: 15 residues.

V and J are TRBV7-8 and TRBJ2-1; unclear D gene. Germline assignment: CDR1 SGHVS and CDR2 FQNEAQ. The CDR3 runs 14 residues. V was clipped by 2 bases and J by 5 bases, with 10 bases between them. In DNA, the CDR3 is TGTGCCAGCAGCTTACGGCGCTCGAACAATGAGCAGTTCTTC. Translated: CASSLRRSNNEQFF.

The chain has TRBV4-3 and TRBJ1-4; D might be TRBD1 (6 bases). Trimming removed 0 bases from V and 7 bases from J, with 12 bases in between. From germline, CDR1 is LGHNA and CDR2 YSLEER. The length of the CDR3 is 15 residues. CDR3 bases: TGCGCCAGCAGCCAAGATGGGGGGGGCGGTGAAAAACTGTTTTTT. Its translation: CASSQDGGGGEKLFF.